This is a list of T cell receptor beta chains from one sample in a study of T cells in Graves' hyperthyroidism and ophthalmopathy. One entry per CDR3 protein results from TCRdb running MiXCR on the multiplex PCR reads. The sample lists roughly 500,000 distinct CDR3 sequences; under 60% were seen once. The sequenced sample consisted of peripheral blood or thyroid tissue (not recorded which). These receptor sequences come from an adult woman with Graves' disease, either hyperthyroidism or ophthalmopathy (not recorded which). Both conserved end residues are part of each CDR3. The D gene is left open where the match is weak. Expanded clones get a size class; other rows say once, few or many, or leave the size out.

TRBV7-2	TRBJ1-2	TRBD1	.	CASSPGQDLSYTF	TGTGCCAGCAGCCCAGGACAGGACCTCAGCTACACCTTC
TRBV7-4	TRBJ1-1	.	few	CASSLWADTEAFF	TGTGCCAGCAGCTTATGGGCGGACACTGAAGCTTTCTTT
TRBV10-1	TRBJ2-1	.	.	CASSESGDAPTDYNEQFF	TGCGCCAGCAGTGAGTCAGGGGATGCCCCCACAGACTACAATGAGCAGTTCTTC
TRBV25-1	TRBJ2-5	TRBD1	.	CASSVGDRGGQETQYF	TGTGCCAGCAGTGTGGGGGACAGGGGAGGCCAAGAGACCCAGTACTTC
TRBV27	TRBJ1-3	.	few	CASRGVGAGNTIYF	TGTGCCAGCAGGGGTGTGGGTGCTGGAAACACCATATATTTT
TRBV10-3	TRBJ2-5	TRBD2	.	CANSAPGRRGTSGGETQYF	TGTGCCAACAGTGCTCCGGGACGGCGAGGGACTAGCGGGGGAGAGACCCAGTACTTC
TRBV28	TRBJ2-7	TRBD1	many	CASRMDRDPYEQYF	TGTGCCAGCAGAATGGACAGGGATCCCTACGAGCAGTACTTC
TRBV7-2	TRBJ2-7	.	.	CASSLVAVNGQYF	TGTGCCAGCAGCTTAGTTGCCGTAAACGGGCAGTACTTC
TRBV20-1	TRBJ1-5	.	.	CSARVTSSQPQHF	TGCAGTGCTAGAGTGACAAGCAGTCAGCCCCAGCATTTT
TRBV13	TRBJ1-1	TRBD1	.	CASSPHGTGEGNTEAFF	TGTGCCAGCAGTCCTCACGGGACAGGGGAAGGGAACACTGAAGCTTTCTTT
TRBV7-9	TRBJ1-2	.	many	CASSLAPSYGYTF	TGTGCCAGCAGCTTAGCTCCGAGCTATGGCTACACCTTC
TRBV9	TRBJ1-2	TRBD1	.	CASSVGPTGTYGYTF	TGTGCCAGCAGCGTAGGACCGACAGGGACCTATGGCTACACCTTC
TRBV20-1	TRBJ2-1	TRBD2	.	CSAIRWTSANEQFF	TGCAGTGCTATCCGGTGGACTAGCGCCAATGAGCAGTTCTTC
TRBV10-1	TRBJ1-5	.	.	CASSGSLVGVQVLGNQPQHF	TGCGCCAGCAGTGGGTCTCTTGTGGGTGTACAGGTTCTCGGCAACCAGCCCCAGCATTTT
TRBV6-4	TRBJ1-6	TRBD1	.	CANSEGTGDNSPLHF	TGTGCCAACAGTGAAGGGACAGGGGATAATTCACCCCTCCACTTT
TRBV10-2	TRBJ2-7	TRBD1	.	CASRYRGVSGEQYF	TGCGCCAGTAGATACAGGGGGGTTTCCGGCGAGCAGTACTTC
TRBV9	TRBJ1-2	.	few	CASGGGGYTF	TGTGCCTCCGGGGGCGGTGGCTACACCTTC
TRBV10-1	TRBJ2-1	TRBD2	.	CASSISGGLESAEQFF	TGCGCCAGCTCAATATCAGGAGGACTAGAATCGGCTGAGCAGTTCTTC
TRBV7-9	TRBJ1-1	.	many	CASSPHTSVNTEAFF	TGTGCCAGCAGCCCCCACACAAGTGTGAACACTGAAGCTTTCTTT
TRBV2	TRBJ1-4	.	.	CATNRDFNEKLFF	TGTGCCACCAACCGGGACTTTAATGAAAAACTGTTTTTT
TRBV7-9	TRBJ1-1	TRBD1	.	CASSWDRVTEAFF	TGTGCCAGCAGTTGGGACAGGGTTACTGAAGCTTTCTTT
TRBV15	TRBJ1-6	.	.	CADIGTTHNSPLHF	TGTGCCGATATTGGGACAACCCATAATTCACCCCTCCACTTT
TRBV11-1	TRBJ1-1	.	once	CAWSVRAGTEAFF	TGTGCCTGGAGTGTGAGGGCGGGAACTGAAGCTTTCTTT
TRBV6-4	TRBJ1-1	.	once	CASRRLSTHTEAFF	TGTGCCAGCAGGCGCCTTAGTACGCACACTGAAGCTTTCTTT
TRBV14	TRBJ2-7	.	many	CASSQYNYEQYF	TGTGCCAGCAGCCAATATAACTACGAGCAGTACTTC
TRBV15	TRBJ2-5	TRBD1	.	CATSARQGPTQYF	TGTGCCACCAGCGCCCGACAGGGACCGACCCAGTACTTC
TRBV7-8	TRBJ2-2	.	.	CASSNGRGGELFF	TGTGCCAGCAGCAACGGACGGGGCGGGGAGCTGTTTTTT